This paragraph reports one T cell receptor (beta chain). A much larger clone lies a single base off, so this may be a read error. The sample is drawn from a study of molecular identifiers for immune sequencing clone quantification. V was clipped by 5 bases and J by 6 bases, with 16 bases between them. This CDR3 is 15 amino acids long. The germline gives CDR1 SEHNR, CDR2 FQNEAQ (reference sequence). TCRdb reprocessed the PCR reads via MiXCR and lists one record per CDR3 protein. The table records around 94,000 distinct CDR3 sequences, 30% to 35% of them present only once. Sequenced input: naive CD8+ T cells from blood, with Jurkat cell RNA spiked in. Described subset: FACS-sorted CD8+CD4-CCR7+CD45RA+ naive T cells. This TCR derives from a human donor in good health. Some libraries in this study had Jurkat cell RNA spiked in. This chain links TRBV7-9 with TRBJ1-4, with D unclear. CDR3: CASSELGAADEKLFF. CDR3 DNA: TGTGCCAGCAGCGAATTAGGTGCTGCTGATGAAAAACTGTTTTTT.